Listed here are 27 T cell receptor beta chains from one sample, sequenced in a study of T cells after yellow fever vaccination. TCRdb fed the 5' RACE reads into MiXCR, producing one record per CDR3 protein. The table records a few hundred thousand distinct CDR3 sequences, around 16% of them present only once. The sample was PBMCs, taken less than 6 days after the first yellow fever vaccination. The receptors come from a man aged 18 to 30 who received the YFV17D yellow fever vaccine.

The chain employs TRBV5-1 and TRBJ2-3, with 11 bases matching TRBD1. Germline V gives CDR1 SGHRS, CDR2 YFSETQ. V lost 0 bases and J lost 3; bases outside the gene matches: 3. The CDR3 spans 16 residues. The CDR3 DNA is TGCGCCAGCAGCTTGGAGGGACAGGGGGTTACAGATACGCAGTATTTT. Translated, it gives CASSLEGQGVTDTQYF.

This chain links TRBV6-1 with TRBJ2-5, with unresolved D. V was pared by 5 bases and J by 4 bases, with 14 bases between. CDR3 size: 14 residues. Germline assignment: CDR1 MNHNS and CDR2 SASEGT. CDR3 sequence (DNA): TGTGCCAGCAGTAAGAGCTGGAGTCGAGAGACCCAGTACTTC. Translated, it gives CASSKSWSRETQYF.

This clonotype was seen more than once but under ten times. This chain joins TRBV7-2 and TRBJ2-3, with no clear D. Trimming shortened V by 2 bases and J by 0 bases, and 9 bases separated the two germline ends. Germline V gene data show CDR1 as SGHTA and CDR2 as FQGNSA. The CDR3 spans 15 residues. Here the CDR3 DNA reads TGTGCCAGCAGCTTAAGTTCTTCTAGCACAGATACGCAGTATTTT. It yields the protein CASSLSSSSTDTQYF.

This clonotype was detected only a few times. The chain is built from TRBV20-1 and TRBJ2-2; D is unclear. The germline V and J ends were trimmed by 8 bases and 0 bases, with 13 bases remaining between them. The germline V gene has CDR1 DFQATT and CDR2 SNEGSKA (reference sequence). The CDR3 extends over 14 amino acids. CDR3 coding DNA: TGCAGTCTCTCTGGAAACGCGAACACCGGGGAGCTGTTTTTT. Its translation: CSLSGNANTGELFF.

In this sample, this clonotype turned up a few times. The chain is built from TRBV5-1 and TRBJ2-5; maybe TRBD2 (5 bases). The CDR3 runs 14 residues. The V gene's germline CDR1 is SGHRS and CDR2 YFSETQ. V was cut by 0 bases and J by 3 bases, with 9 bases left in between. CDR3 nucleotide sequence: TGCGCCAGCAGCTTGGGTAGCGATGAAGAGACCCAGTACTTC. Translating gives CASSLGSDEETQYF. Looking up the rest from reference TRBV5-1 and TRBJ2-5 gives the full variable domain: KAGVTQTPRYLIKTRGQQVTLSCSPISGHRSVSWYQQTPGQGLQFLFEYFSETQRNKGNFPGRFSGRQFSNSRSEMNVSTLELGDSALYLCASSLGSDEETQYFGPGTRLLVL.

The sample holds a few counts of this clonotype. J is TRBJ2-7 and V is TRBV5-5; 8 bases map to TRBD1. Unmatched junction bases numbered 4, after V lost 4 bases and J lost 1 base. The CDR3 runs 14 residues. Germline CDR1 SGHKS, CDR2 YYEKEE (reference sequence). Here the CDR3 DNA reads TGTGCCAGCAGCCGGACAGGGCAATCCTACGAGCAGTACTTC. Amino acids: CASSRTGQSYEQYF.

This clonotype was detected only a few times. This chain links TRBV28 with TRBJ2-3, with D possibly matching TRBD1 (8 bases). V was pared by 5 bases and J by 4 bases, with 16 bases between. The CDR3 totals 15 residues. Germline V gene sequence: CDR1 MDHEN, CDR2 SYDVKM. The CDR3 nucleotides are TGTGCCAGCAGTAAACAGGGGGGGAAATCAGATACGCAGTATTTT. Amino acids: CASSKQGGKSDTQYF.

This clonotype showed up just a few times. For the CDR3, the DNA is TGCAGCGTTGACGGGGGGGGTAGCTCCTACGAGCAGTACTTC. Translating gives CSVDGGGSSYEQYF. V and J are TRBV29-1 and TRBJ2-7, with TRBD2 matching 8 bases. V trimming: 3 bases; J trimming: 0 bases; junction bases outside the gene matches: 4. There are 14 residues in the CDR3. CDR1 and CDR2 (germline): SQVTM, ANQGSEA.

This chain joins TRBV4-1 and TRBJ2-7; TRBD1 or TRBD2 may be the D gene (6 bases each). From germline, CDR1 is MGHRA and CDR2 YSYEKL. Trimming removed 6 bases at V and 2 bases at J, with 23 bases between. The CDR3 spans 17 residues. This chain's CDR3 is CASRPPVEGHSPYEQYV. The CDR3 DNA follows: TGCGCCAGCAGACCCCCCGTGGAGGGACATTCTCCCTACGAGCAGTACGTC.

The sample holds many counts of this clonotype. The genes are TRBV28 and TRBJ2-7; TRBD2 might be the D (7 bases). The CDR3 has 13 amino acids. The germline CDR1 and CDR2 sequences are MDHEN and SYDVKM. Trimming took 5 bases from V and 5 from J, leaving 13 bases between them. DNA of the CDR3: TGTGCCAGCAGTCCGTCGGGGGGCCACGAGCAGTACGTC. Translated, it gives CASSPSGGHEQYV.

In its sample, this clonotype was seen a few times. The CDR3 DNA sequence: TGCAGCGTTGATGGTGGTCGGGCGGGGTCCTACAATGAGCAGTTCTTC. This sequence encodes CSVDGGRAGSYNEQFF. This rearrangement joins TRBV29-1 to TRBJ2-1, with D possibly TRBD2 on 6 matching bases. V lost 3 bases and J 1 base, leaving 16 bases between the germline ends. The CDR3 extends over 16 amino acids. Germline CDR1 and CDR2: SQVTM and ANQGSEA.

This clonotype has a handful of counts. The chain has TRBV28 and TRBJ2-7, with D possibly being TRBD1 (6 bases). This CDR3 has 14 residues. Germline CDR1 MDHEN, CDR2 SYDVKM. V lost 1 base to trimming and J lost 4 bases, with 11 bases between them. The CDR3 is CASSLYRDSYEQYV. The DNA of the CDR3 is TGTGCCAGCAGTTTATACAGGGATTCGTACGAGCAGTACGTC.

The chain joins TRBV3-1 to TRBJ1-5; D is unresolved. The CDR3 has 16 amino acids. Germline CDR1 reads LGHDT; CDR2 reads YNNKEL (reference sequence). The germline V and J ends were trimmed by 1 base and 5 bases, with 15 bases remaining between them. The CDR3: CASSQGSTAPHQPQHF. The CDR3 nucleotides read TGTGCCAGCAGCCAAGGTTCTACAGCGCCCCATCAGCCCCAGCATTTT.

The V call is TRBV5-1, the J call TRBJ2-3, with D tentatively TRBD2 (5 bases). Germline V gene data show CDR1 as SGHRS and CDR2 as YFSETQ. Trimming stripped 4 bases from V and 6 bases from J, with 15 bases between. The CDR3 runs 14 residues. The CDR3 here is CASSPEGPTDTQYF. The CDR3 DNA follows: TGCGCCAGCAGCCCCGAGGGCCCTACTGATACGCAGTATTTT.

CDR3 region: CASSGGSSTEAFF. For the CDR3, the DNA is TGTGCCAGCAGTGGCGGGTCGTCCACTGAAGCTTTCTTT. The chain links TRBV6-6 to TRBJ1-1; D is ambiguous. CDR1 and CDR2 (germline): MNHNY, SVGAGI (reference sequence). V lost 5 bases and J 4 bases, leaving 11 bases between the germline ends. The CDR3 length is 13 residues.

V usage is TRBV5-4 and J usage is TRBJ1-2; TRBD1 aligns across 8 bases. Germline V gene lookup returns CDR1 SGHNT and CDR2 YYREEE (reference sequence). The CDR3 has 15 amino acids. Trimming took 4 bases from V and 6 from J; bases not matched to a gene: 11. The CDR3 spells CASSLPTGALDGYTF. The CDR3 DNA reads as TGTGCCAGCAGCCTTCCGACAGGGGCTTTGGATGGCTACACCTTC.

This clonotype was picked up a small number of times. The gene calls are TRBV20-1 and TRBJ1-3, with TRBD1 as a possible D gene (5 bases). The germline gives CDR1 DFQATT, CDR2 SNEGSKA (reference sequence). V lost 0 bases and J 2 bases, leaving 11 bases between the germline ends. The CDR3 consists of 15 residues. CDR3 DNA sequence: TGCAGTGCTAGAGATTTGAGGGGAACTGGAAACACCATATATTTT. It is translated as CSARDLRGTGNTIYF.

Many counts were recorded for this clonotype. The chain combines TRBV28 with TRBJ2-3; TRBD1 matches 10 bases. The CDR3 sequence is 14 residues long. V shed 6 bases and J 4 bases; nucleotides not matched to a gene: 4. Germline-derived CDR1 and CDR2 are MDHEN and SYDVKM. The CDR3 DNA reads as TGTGCCAGCAGCCAGACAGGGGGCCCAGATACGCAGTATTTT. It translates to CASSQTGGPDTQYF.

This clonotype has at least ten counts. The V gene is TRBV7-3, the J gene TRBJ2-1, with D possibly being TRBD1 (6 bases). In germline, CDR1 is SGHTA, CDR2 FQGTGA. This CDR3 comprises 15 residues. The germline V and J ends were trimmed by 1 base and 0 bases, with 7 bases remaining between them. The CDR3 bases are TGTGCCAGCAGCTTAATAGGGGGCTCCTACAATGAGCAGTTCTTC. Translated: CASSLIGGSYNEQFF. Full variable domain (outside the CDR3, taken from reference TRBV7-3 and TRBJ2-1): GAGVSQTPSNKVTEKGKYVELRCDPISGHTALYWYRQSLGQGPEFLIYFQGTGAADDSGLPNDRFFAVRPEGSVSTLKIQRTERGDSAVYLCASSLIGGSYNEQFFGPGTRLTVL.

The chain recombines TRBV10-3 with TRBJ2-7; D is perhaps TRBD2 (5 bases). V lost 2 bases and J lost 2, with 10 bases in between. Germline V gene sequence: CDR1 ENHRY, CDR2 SYGVKD. There are 14 residues in the CDR3. The CDR3 is CAISETRFPYEQYV. The CDR3 DNA is TGTGCCATCAGTGAGACTAGATTCCCCTACGAGCAGTACGTC.

The J gene is TRBJ1-1, the V gene TRBV20-1; 10 nucleotides agree with TRBD1. V shed 8 bases and J 1 base; nucleotides not matched to a gene: 7. Germline loops: CDR1 DFQATT, CDR2 SNEGSKA (reference sequence). The CDR3 runs 14 residues. CDR3 nucleotide sequence: TGCAGTTCCGGGACAGGGGCTACGAACACTGAAGCTTTCTTT. Its protein product is CSSGTGATNTEAFF.

The sample holds a few counts of this clonotype. CDR3 nucleotides: TGTGCCAGCAGCCCACGCACAGGATACGGACAGCCCCAAGAGACCCAGTACTTC. Translation gives CASSPRTGYGQPQETQYF. The chain joins TRBV7-8 to TRBJ2-5; possible D gene TRBD1, 6 bases. There are 18 residues in the CDR3. The germline CDR1 and CDR2 sequences are SGHVS and FQNEAQ. Trimming took 5 bases from V and 1 from J, leaving 23 bases between them.

The CDR3 sequence is CASSQRLGESSYNSPLHF. The DNA for the CDR3 is TGCGCCAGCAGCCAAAGGTTGGGGGAAAGCTCCTATAATTCACCCCTCCACTTT. The rearrangement joins TRBV4-1 to TRBJ1-6, with D possibly matching TRBD1 (5 bases). Between the trimmed V and J ends, which lost 2 bases and 0 bases, there was a span of 14 bases. The CDR3 spans 18 residues. Germline V lookup: CDR1 MGHRA, CDR2 YSYEKL.

This chain links TRBV5-6 with TRBJ1-4; D not certain. From germline, CDR1 is SGHDT and CDR2 YYEEEE. The CDR3 extends over 12 amino acids. The germline V and J ends were trimmed by 2 bases and 6 bases, with 5 bases remaining between them. CDR3 residues: CASSLGHEKLFF. CDR3 coding DNA: TGTGCCAGCAGCTTAGGGCATGAAAAACTGTTTTTT. The full variable domain, completed using reference TRBV5-6 and TRBJ1-4, is DAGVTQSPTHLIKTRGQQVTLRCSPKSGHDTVSWYQQALGQGPQFIFQYYEEEERQRGNFPDRFSGHQFPNYSSELNVNALLLGDSALYLCASSLGHEKLFFGSGTQLSVL.

The rearrangement uses TRBV6-2 or TRBV6-3 and TRBJ2-7, with D perhaps being TRBD1 or TRBD2 (6 bases each). Germline V gene data show CDR1 as MNHEY and CDR2 as SVGEGT. This CDR3 spans 17 amino acids. V dropped 0 bases and J dropped 0 bases, with 15 bases sitting between them. CDR3 in amino acids: CASSYSPEGGSSYEQYV. For the CDR3, the DNA is TGTGCCAGCAGTTACTCTCCCGAGGGGGGCAGCTCCTACGAGCAGTACGTC.

On this clonotype itself: A much larger clone lies one base from this, so it may be a read error. The chain employs TRBV7-8 and TRBJ2-1, with D possibly being TRBD2 (6 bases). The germline V gene encodes CDR1 SGHVS and CDR2 FQNEAQ. The CDR3 loop spans 14 amino acids. This chain's CDR3 is CASSSLLARNKQFF. In DNA form, the CDR3 reads TGTGCCAGCAGCTCCCTCCTAGCGCGCAATAAGCAGTTCTTC.

This clonotype was detected only a few times. CDR3 region: CASSYGRNTDTQYF. The CDR3 nucleotides read TGTGCCAGCAGTTACGGGCGGAACACAGATACGCAGTATTTT. The chain combines TRBV6-5 with TRBJ2-3; no reliable D call. The CDR3 totals 14 residues. Germline CDR1 MNHEY, CDR2 SVGAGI. Deletions cut 2 bases from V and 2 bases from J, with 8 bases between.